The next 21 T cell receptor beta chains were all read from a single sample in a study of T cells after posttransplantation cyclophosphamide. TCRdb's copy holds only in-frame clones and misses some; the assay was immunoSEQ multiplex PCR. The record shows 4,500 to 6,500 clones for this sample, with no singletons present. Busulfan-fludarabine conditioning, marrow transplant, and cyclophosphamide on days +3 and +4 were administered. Sample: PBMCs, taken after allogeneic stem cell transplant with posttransplant cyclophosphamide. The receptors derive from a female patient younger than 45 who received an allogeneic stem cell transplant from an unrelated donor, was CMV-positive, and had acute and chronic GVHD. The graft donor may account for some of the T cells.

This clone was counted at least ten times. The V call is TRBV5-1, the J call TRBJ1-2, with 9 bases fitting TRBD1. The CDR3 is 14 residues long. V lost 5 bases to trimming and J lost 7 bases; unmatched junction nucleotides: 9. The germline V gene encodes CDR1 SGHRS and CDR2 YFSETQ. Here the CDR3 DNA reads TGCGCCAGCAGTCCTGAACAGGGGGCAGCTGGCTACACCTTC. Translation gives CASSPEQGAAGYTF.

By proportion, this clone is medium-sized. The chain joins TRBV7-8 to TRBJ2-6; D call uncertain. Trimming cost V 5 bases and J 0 bases, with 11 bases left between them. The CDR3 has 16 residues. Germline CDR1 is SGHVS and CDR2 is FQNEAQ. This CDR3 is CASSLEYSSGANVLTF. As DNA, the CDR3 is TGTGCCAGCAGCCTAGAGTATAGCTCTGGGGCCAACGTCCTGACTTTC.

This clone was recorded many times. The V gene is TRBV27, the J gene TRBJ1-2; 9 bases agree with TRBD1. The ends lost 5 bases at V and 2 bases at J; junction bases unmatched: 6. Per the germline V gene, CDR1 is MNHEY and CDR2 is SMNVEV (reference sequence). The CDR3 has 15 amino acids. As DNA, the CDR3 is TGTGCCAGCAGTCCATCCGGGACAGGGAACTATGGCTACACCTTC. Protein sequence: CASSPSGTGNYGYTF.

This clone came up many times. This chain connects TRBV9 to TRBJ1-2; no firm D call. Germline-derived CDR1 and CDR2 are SGDLS and YYNGEE. The CDR3 is 12 amino acids. Deletions cut 7 bases from V and 2 bases from J, with 9 bases between. The CDR3 is CASAWPNYGYTF. In nucleotides, the CDR3 is TGTGCCAGCGCTTGGCCCAACTATGGCTACACCTTC.

The rearrangement joins TRBV5-4 to TRBJ1-5; 7 nucleotides match TRBD1. J gave up 4 bases and V 2 bases, and 9 bases lay outside the gene matches. CDR3 length: 16 amino acids. Germline CDR1 SGHNT, CDR2 YYREEE (reference sequence). CDR3 residues: CASSFDAGRGNQPQHF. The DNA for the CDR3 is TGTGCCAGCAGCTTCGATGCGGGCAGGGGGAATCAGCCCCAGCATTTT. The variable domain in full, completed from reference TRBV5-4 and TRBJ1-5, reads ETGVTQSPTHLIKTRGQQVTLRCSSQSGHNTVSWYQQALGQGPQFIFQYYREEENGRGNFPPRFSGLQFPNYSSELNVNALELDDSALYLCASSFDAGRGNQPQHFGDGTRLSIL.

This clone has a count of ten or more. The chain carries TRBV9 and TRBJ2-5; D is possibly TRBD2 (6 bases). V was pared by 1 base and J by 5 bases, with 9 bases between. The CDR3 length is 13 residues. Germline CDR1 is SGDLS and CDR2 is YYNGEE. CDR3 loop: CASSVQEGETQYF. DNA for the CDR3: TGTGCCAGCAGCGTACAGGAGGGGGAGACCCAGTACTTC. Filled out from reference TRBV9 and TRBJ2-5, the complete variable domain reads DSGVTQTPKHLITATGQRVTLRCSPRSGDLSVYWYQQSLDQGLQFLIQYYNGEERAKGNILERFSAQQFPDLHSELNLSSLELGDSALYFCASSVQEGETQYFGPGTRLLVL.

This clone has a count of ten or more. The chain has TRBV5-1 and TRBJ2-3, with TRBD2 matching over 8 bases. J gave up 4 bases and V 4 bases, and 5 bases lay outside the gene matches. CDR1 and CDR2 from the germline V gene are SGHRS and YFSETQ. The length of the CDR3 is 14 residues. The CDR3 protein is CASSTREGSDTQYF. The CDR3 DNA reads as TGCGCCAGCAGCACCCGGGAGGGGTCAGATACGCAGTATTTT.

This clone was seen ten or more times. V and J are TRBV5-1 and TRBJ2-3; 12 nucleotides line up with TRBD2. The CDR3 is 17 residues long. CDR1 and CDR2 from the germline V gene are SGHRS and YFSETQ. After removal of 4 bases from V and 3 bases from J, the junction contained 9 bases not matched to a gene. The CDR3 loop is CASSPRLAGVGTDTQYF. CDR3 bases: TGCGCCAGCAGCCCTCGACTAGCGGGAGTGGGGACAGATACGCAGTATTTT.

The table lists this clone with many counts. The rearrangement links TRBV2 to TRBJ1-3, with TRBD1 as a possible D gene (6 bases). Germline CDR1 and CDR2: SNHLY and FYNNEI. V gave up 3 bases and J gave up 4 bases, with 13 bases separating them. The CDR3 is 15 amino acids. For the CDR3, the DNA is TGTGCCAGCAGTGACGACAGGTACGCCGGAAACACCATATATTTT. This gives the protein CASSDDRYAGNTIYF.

By sample share, this clone is medium-sized. This rearrangement joins TRBV2 to TRBJ1-1, with D tentatively TRBD1 (5 bases). The CDR3 runs to 14 residues. The V gene lost 0 bases and the J gene lost 6 bases, with 11 bases spanning the gap. In germline, CDR1 is SNHLY, CDR2 FYNNEI. In nucleotides, the CDR3 is TGTGCCAGCAGTGAAGCGCAAAGGGGCCCTGAAGCTTTCTTT. It is translated as CASSEAQRGPEAFF.

This clone was recorded many times. The V call is TRBV14, the J call TRBJ2-7, with a weak D call TRBD1 (7 bases). CDR1 is SGHDN, CDR2 FVKESK, per germline. This CDR3 is built from 14 residues. V gave up 4 bases and J gave up 7 bases, with 17 bases separating them. CDR3 sequence reads: CASSPRDSRGEQYF. In nucleotides, the CDR3 is TGTGCCAGCAGCCCCCGGGACTCCAGGGGGGAGCAGTACTTC.

By share of the sample, this clone is medium-sized (0.01 to 0.1%). The V and J genes are TRBV11-2 and TRBJ1-5; TRBD1 is a possible D gene (5 bases). This CDR3 spans 15 amino acids. From germline, CDR1 is SGHAT and CDR2 FQNNGV. Between the trimmed V and J ends, which lost 2 bases and 6 bases, there was a span of 14 bases. The CDR3 sequence is CASSLWGGVGQPQHF. The CDR3 DNA follows: TGTGCCAGCAGCTTATGGGGGGGTGTTGGTCAGCCCCAGCATTTT.

The genes are TRBV6-1 and TRBJ1-2; a possible D gene is TRBD1 (6 bases). Trimming shortened V by 5 bases and J by 2 bases, and 12 bases separated the two germline ends. The germline CDR1 and CDR2 sequences are MNHNS and SASEGT. CDR3 length equals 14 residues. The CDR3 region is CASSRLQGNYGYTF. The CDR3 coding sequence is TGTGCCAGCAGTCGCCTACAGGGAAACTATGGCTACACCTTC.

This clone was observed many times. The genes are TRBV27 and TRBJ2-5; D might be TRBD1 (5 bases). From germline, CDR1 is MNHEY and CDR2 SMNVEV (reference sequence). This CDR3 is built from 13 residues. Trimming pared 2 bases from V and 5 bases from J, leaving 9 bases between. The CDR3 spells CASSLEGAETQYF. CDR3 DNA: TGTGCCAGCAGTTTAGAAGGGGCCGAGACCCAGTACTTC.

Many counts were recorded for this clone. The chain employs TRBV7-2 and TRBJ2-1, with TRBD2 matching 11 bases. The germline V gene has CDR1 SGHTA and CDR2 FQGNSA. This CDR3 contains 15 residues. With V trimmed by 3 bases and J by 5 bases, 3 bases remained unmatched. CDR3 nucleotides: TGTGCCAGCAGCTTCCGACTAGCGGGAAACAATGAGCAGTTCTTC. As protein: CASSFRLAGNNEQFF.

This clone was picked up many times. The gene calls are TRBV7-3 and TRBJ1-2; D gene uncertain. This CDR3 is built from 10 residues. From germline, CDR1 is SGHTA and CDR2 FQGTGA. With 11 bases removed from V and 8 bases from J, the gap between germline ends came to 12 bases. The CDR3: CAGKGGGYTF. The CDR3 region has the DNA TGTGCCGGAAAGGGAGGAGGCTACACCTTC.

This clone was detected many times. The chain joins TRBV5-4 to TRBJ1-2; 9 bases fit TRBD1. CDR1 SGHNT and CDR2 YYREEE come from the germline V gene (reference sequence). The CDR3 loop spans 16 amino acids. V shed 4 bases and J 8 bases; nucleotides not matched to a gene: 15. The DNA of the CDR3 is TGTGCCAGCAGCCTCGTACCGGGACAGGGTCCGGCAGGCTACACCTTC. Protein: CASSLVPGQGPAGYTF.

The sample holds many counts of this clone. The V and J genes are TRBV28 and TRBJ2-7; 10 nucleotides line up with TRBD2. CDR1 and CDR2 from the germline V gene are MDHEN and SYDVKM. The V and J ends lost 4 bases and 9 bases, in that order; junction bases with no gene match: 15. The CDR3 is 16 residues long. The CDR3: CASSSPGLATVRGQYF. CDR3 nucleotide sequence: TGTGCCAGCAGTTCCCCGGGACTAGCGACGGTAAGAGGGCAGTACTTC. The whole variable domain, remainder taken from reference TRBV28 and TRBJ2-7, is DVKVTQSSRYLVKRTGEKVFLECVQDMDHENMFWYRQDPGLGLRLIYFSYDVKMKEKGDIPEGYSVSREKKERFSLILESASTNQTSMYLCASSSPGLATVRGQYFGPGTRLTVT.

This clone was counted at least ten times. The chain is built from TRBV18 and TRBJ1-5; D gene uncertain. The CDR3 totals 16 residues. V was clipped by 2 bases and J by 2 bases, with 13 bases between them. Germline V lookup: CDR1 KGHSH, CDR2 LQKENI. The CDR3 here is CASSPEVAGGNQPQHF. CDR3 in DNA: TGTGCCAGCTCACCAGAAGTAGCCGGGGGCAATCAGCCCCAGCATTTT. The variable domain in full, completed from reference TRBV18 and TRBJ1-5, reads NAGVMQNPRHLVRRRGQEARLRCSPMKGHSHVYWYRQLPEEGLKFMVYLQKENIIDESGMPKERFSAEFPKEGPSILRIQQVVRGDSAAYFCASSPEVAGGNQPQHFGDGTRLSIL.

This clone has a count of ten or more. The chain uses TRBV9 and TRBJ1-2, with TRBD1 identical over 11 bases. This CDR3 contains 17 residues. Germline lookup yields CDR1 SGDLS and CDR2 YYNGEE. The V segment lost 0 bases and the J segment 0 bases; nucleotides outside the gene matches: 4. The chain's CDR3 is CASSVEDRGLPNYGYTF. CDR3 DNA: TGTGCCAGCAGCGTAGAGGACAGGGGGCTCCCTAACTATGGCTACACCTTC.

This clone was seen ten or more times. This chain links TRBV2 with TRBJ1-6, with 7 positions matching TRBD1. CDR3 size: 16 residues. Germline CDR1 reads SNHLY; CDR2 reads FYNNEI. The trim removed 6 bases at V and 7 bases at J, leaving 12 bases unmatched. DNA of the CDR3: TGTGCCAGCAGGGTCACAGGGGCAGTAAGGAATTCACCCCTCCACTTT. As protein: CASRVTGAVRNSPLHF.